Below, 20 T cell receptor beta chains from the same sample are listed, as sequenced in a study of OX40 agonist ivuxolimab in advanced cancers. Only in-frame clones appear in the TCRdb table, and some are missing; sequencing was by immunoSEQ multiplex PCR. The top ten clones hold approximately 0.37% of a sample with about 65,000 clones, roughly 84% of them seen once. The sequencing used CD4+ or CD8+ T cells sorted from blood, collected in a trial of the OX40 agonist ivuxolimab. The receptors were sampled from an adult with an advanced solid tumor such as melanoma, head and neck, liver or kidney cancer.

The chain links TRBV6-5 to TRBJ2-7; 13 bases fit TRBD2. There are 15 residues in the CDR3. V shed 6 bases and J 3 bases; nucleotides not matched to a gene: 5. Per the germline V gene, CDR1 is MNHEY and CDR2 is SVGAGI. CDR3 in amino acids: CASSRGLAGNYEQYF. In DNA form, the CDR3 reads TGTGCCAGCAGCCGGGGACTAGCGGGGAACTACGAGCAGTACTTC.

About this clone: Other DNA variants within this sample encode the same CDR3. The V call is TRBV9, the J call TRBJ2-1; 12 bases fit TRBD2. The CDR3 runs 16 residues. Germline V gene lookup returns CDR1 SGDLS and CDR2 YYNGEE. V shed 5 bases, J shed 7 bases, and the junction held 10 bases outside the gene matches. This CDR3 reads CASSPRGLAGGNEQFF. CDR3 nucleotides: TGTGCCAGCAGTCCCCGAGGTCTAGCGGGGGGGAATGAGCAGTTCTTC.

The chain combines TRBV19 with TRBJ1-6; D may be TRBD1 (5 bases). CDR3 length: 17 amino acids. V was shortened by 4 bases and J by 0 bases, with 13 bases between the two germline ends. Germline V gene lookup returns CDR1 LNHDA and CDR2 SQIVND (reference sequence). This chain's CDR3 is CASSSRGGGSYNSPLHF. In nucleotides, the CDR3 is TGTGCCAGTAGTAGCCGGGGCGGGGGCTCCTATAATTCACCCCTCCACTTT.

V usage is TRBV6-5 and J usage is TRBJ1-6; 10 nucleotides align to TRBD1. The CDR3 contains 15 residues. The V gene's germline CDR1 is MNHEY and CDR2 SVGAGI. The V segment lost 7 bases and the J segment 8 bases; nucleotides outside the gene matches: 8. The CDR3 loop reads CASKRGGTGDSPLHF. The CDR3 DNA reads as TGTGCCAGCAAACGAGGTGGGACAGGGGATTCACCCCTCCACTTT.

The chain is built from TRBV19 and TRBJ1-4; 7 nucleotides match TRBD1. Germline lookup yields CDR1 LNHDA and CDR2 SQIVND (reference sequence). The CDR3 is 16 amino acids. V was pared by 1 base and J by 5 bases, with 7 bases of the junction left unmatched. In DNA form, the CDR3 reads TGTGCCAGTAGTATAGGTTTTCGACAGGGAAATGAAAAACTGTTTTTT. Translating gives CASSIGFRQGNEKLFF.

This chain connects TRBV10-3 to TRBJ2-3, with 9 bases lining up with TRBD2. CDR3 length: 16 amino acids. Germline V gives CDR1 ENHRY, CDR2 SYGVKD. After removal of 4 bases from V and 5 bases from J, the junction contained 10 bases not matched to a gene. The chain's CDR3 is CAISAGTSPVGDTQYF. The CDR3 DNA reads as TGTGCCATCAGTGCCGGGACTAGCCCCGTTGGAGATACGCAGTATTTT.

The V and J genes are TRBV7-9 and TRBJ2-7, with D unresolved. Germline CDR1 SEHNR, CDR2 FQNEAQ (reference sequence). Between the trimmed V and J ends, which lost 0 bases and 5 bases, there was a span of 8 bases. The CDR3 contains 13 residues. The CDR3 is CASSLARVNEQYF. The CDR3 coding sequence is TGTGCCAGCAGCTTAGCCCGGGTCAACGAGCAGTACTTC.

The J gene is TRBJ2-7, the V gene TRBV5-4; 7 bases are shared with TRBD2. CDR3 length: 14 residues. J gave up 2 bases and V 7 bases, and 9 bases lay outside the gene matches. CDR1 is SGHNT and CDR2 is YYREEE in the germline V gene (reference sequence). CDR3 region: CASGRGEFPYEQYF. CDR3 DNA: TGTGCCAGCGGGAGGGGAGAGTTCCCCTACGAGCAGTACTTC.

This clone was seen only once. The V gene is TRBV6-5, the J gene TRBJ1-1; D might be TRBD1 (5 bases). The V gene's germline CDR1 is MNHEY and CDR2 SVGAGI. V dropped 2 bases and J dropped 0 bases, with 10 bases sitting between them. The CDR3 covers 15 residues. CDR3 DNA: TGTGCCAGCAGTTACATGGGGGGGATGAACACTGAAGCTTTCTTT. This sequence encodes CASSYMGGMNTEAFF.

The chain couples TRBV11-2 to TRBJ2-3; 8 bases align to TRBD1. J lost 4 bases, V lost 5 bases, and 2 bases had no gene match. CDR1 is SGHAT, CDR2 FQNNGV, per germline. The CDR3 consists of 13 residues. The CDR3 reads CASSPDRADTQYF. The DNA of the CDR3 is TGTGCCAGCAGCCCGGACAGGGCAGATACGCAGTATTTT.

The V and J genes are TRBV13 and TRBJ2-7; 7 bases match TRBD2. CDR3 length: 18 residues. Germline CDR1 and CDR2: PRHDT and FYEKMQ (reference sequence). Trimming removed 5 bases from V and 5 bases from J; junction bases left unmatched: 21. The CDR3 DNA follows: TGTGCCAGCAGCGCCACTACCGGGACCACGGGGAGGGTAGACGAGCAGTACTTC. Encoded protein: CASSATTGTTGRVDEQYF. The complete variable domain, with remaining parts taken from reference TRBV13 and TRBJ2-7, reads AAGVIQSPRHLIKEKRETATLKCYPIPRHDTVYWYQQGPGQDPQFLISFYEKMQSDKGSIPDRFSAQQFSDYHSELNMSSLELGDSALYFCASSATTGTTGRVDEQYFGPGTRLTVT.

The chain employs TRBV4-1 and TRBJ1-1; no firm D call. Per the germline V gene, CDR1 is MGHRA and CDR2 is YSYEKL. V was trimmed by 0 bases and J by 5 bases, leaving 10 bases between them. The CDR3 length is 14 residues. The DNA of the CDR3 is TGCGCCAGCAGCCAAGAAAGAAGAAGGACTGAAGCTTTCTTT. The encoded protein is CASSQERRRTEAFF.

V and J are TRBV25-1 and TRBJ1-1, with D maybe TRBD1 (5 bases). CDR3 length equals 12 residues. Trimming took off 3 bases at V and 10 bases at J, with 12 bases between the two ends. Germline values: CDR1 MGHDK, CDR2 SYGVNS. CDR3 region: CASSDGGVGAFF. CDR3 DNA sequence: TGTGCCAGCAGTGATGGGGGGGTGGGAGCTTTCTTT.

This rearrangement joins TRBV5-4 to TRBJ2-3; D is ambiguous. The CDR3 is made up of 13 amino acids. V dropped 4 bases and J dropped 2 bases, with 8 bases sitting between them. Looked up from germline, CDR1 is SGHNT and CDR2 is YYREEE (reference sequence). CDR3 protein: CASSPWNTDTQYF. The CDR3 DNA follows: TGTGCCAGCAGCCCCTGGAACACAGATACGCAGTATTTT.

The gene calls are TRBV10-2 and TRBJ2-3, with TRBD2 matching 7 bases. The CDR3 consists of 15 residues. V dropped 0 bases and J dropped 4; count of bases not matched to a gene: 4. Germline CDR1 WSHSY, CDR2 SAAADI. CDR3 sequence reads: CASSESGLAADTQYF. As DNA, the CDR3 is TGCGCCAGCAGTGAGTCCGGCCTAGCGGCAGATACGCAGTATTTT.

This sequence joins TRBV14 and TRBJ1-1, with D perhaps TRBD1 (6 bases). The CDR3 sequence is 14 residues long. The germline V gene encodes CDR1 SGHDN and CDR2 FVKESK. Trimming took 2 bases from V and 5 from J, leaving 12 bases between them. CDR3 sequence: CASSQQTGITEAFF. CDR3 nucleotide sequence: TGTGCCAGCAGCCAACAAACAGGGATTACTGAAGCTTTCTTT.

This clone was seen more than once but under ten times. CDR3 sequence reads: CASSHGPLLYNSPLHF. The CDR3 DNA sequence: TGTGCCAGCAGCCACGGACCGCTTCTCTATAATTCACCCCTCCACTTT. The chain uses TRBV5-5 and TRBJ1-6, with no clear D. Germline values: CDR1 SGHKS, CDR2 YYEKEE (reference sequence). Trimming removed 4 bases from V and 3 bases from J, with 14 bases in between. There are 16 residues in the CDR3.

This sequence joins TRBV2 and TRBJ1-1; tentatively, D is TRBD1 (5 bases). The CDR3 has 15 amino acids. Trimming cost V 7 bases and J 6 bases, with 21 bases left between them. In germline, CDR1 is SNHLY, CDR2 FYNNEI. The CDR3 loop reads CASISGGGRGAEAFF. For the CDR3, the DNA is TGTGCCAGCATCAGCGGGGGAGGGAGGGGAGCTGAAGCTTTCTTT.

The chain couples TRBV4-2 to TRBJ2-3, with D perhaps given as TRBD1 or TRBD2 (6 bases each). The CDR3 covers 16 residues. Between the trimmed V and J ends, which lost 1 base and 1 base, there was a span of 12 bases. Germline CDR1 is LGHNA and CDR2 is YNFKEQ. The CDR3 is CASSQGGGLGTDTQYF. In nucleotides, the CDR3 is TGTGCCAGCAGCCAAGGAGGGGGACTGGGCACAGATACGCAGTATTTT.

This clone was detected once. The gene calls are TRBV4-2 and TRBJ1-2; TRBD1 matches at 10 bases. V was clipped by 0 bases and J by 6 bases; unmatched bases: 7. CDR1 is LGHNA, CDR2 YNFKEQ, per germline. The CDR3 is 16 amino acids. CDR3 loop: CASSQEATTGGNGYTF. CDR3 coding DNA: TGTGCCAGCAGCCAAGAGGCGACGACAGGGGGCAATGGCTACACCTTC.